This TCR beta chain was recovered during a study of OX40 agonist ivuxolimab in advanced cancers. Overall study results and limits: Low normalized clonal expansion also occurred in some nonresponding patients.

Germline CDR1 MNHNY, CDR2 SVGAGI (reference sequence). CDR3 size: 13 residues. V was cut by 0 bases and J by 4 bases, with 6 bases left in between. The protocol was immunoSEQ multiplex PCR, while the TCRdb copy is restricted to in-frame clones and leaves out a portion. Among more than 40,000 clones listed, approximately 81% were seen once. This clone has just one count. Its matching antigen is unknown. This rearrangement joins TRBV6-6 to TRBJ1-1, with D possibly TRBD1 on 6 matching bases. The clonotype comes from an adult with an advanced solid tumor such as melanoma, head and neck, liver or kidney cancer. Here the sequenced sample was CD4+ or CD8+ T cells sorted from blood, taken in a trial of the OX40 agonist ivuxolimab. CDR3 loop: CASSYSTGTEAFF. The CDR3 DNA reads TGTGCCAGCAGTTACTCGACAGGCACTGAAGCTTTCTTT.